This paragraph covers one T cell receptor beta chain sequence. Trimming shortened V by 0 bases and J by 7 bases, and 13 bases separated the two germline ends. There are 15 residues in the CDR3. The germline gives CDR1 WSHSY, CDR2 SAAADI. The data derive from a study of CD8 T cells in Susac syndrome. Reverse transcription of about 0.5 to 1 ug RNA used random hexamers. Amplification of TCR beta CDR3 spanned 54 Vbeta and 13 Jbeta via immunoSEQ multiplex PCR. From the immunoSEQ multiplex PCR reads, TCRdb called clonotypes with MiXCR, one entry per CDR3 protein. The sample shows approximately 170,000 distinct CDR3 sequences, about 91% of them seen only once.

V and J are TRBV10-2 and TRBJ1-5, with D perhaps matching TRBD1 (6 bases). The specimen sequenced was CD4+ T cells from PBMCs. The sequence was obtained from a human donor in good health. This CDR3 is CASSESITGRQPQHF. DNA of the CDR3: TGCGCCAGCAGTGAGTCGATCACAGGGCGACAGCCCCAGCATTTT.